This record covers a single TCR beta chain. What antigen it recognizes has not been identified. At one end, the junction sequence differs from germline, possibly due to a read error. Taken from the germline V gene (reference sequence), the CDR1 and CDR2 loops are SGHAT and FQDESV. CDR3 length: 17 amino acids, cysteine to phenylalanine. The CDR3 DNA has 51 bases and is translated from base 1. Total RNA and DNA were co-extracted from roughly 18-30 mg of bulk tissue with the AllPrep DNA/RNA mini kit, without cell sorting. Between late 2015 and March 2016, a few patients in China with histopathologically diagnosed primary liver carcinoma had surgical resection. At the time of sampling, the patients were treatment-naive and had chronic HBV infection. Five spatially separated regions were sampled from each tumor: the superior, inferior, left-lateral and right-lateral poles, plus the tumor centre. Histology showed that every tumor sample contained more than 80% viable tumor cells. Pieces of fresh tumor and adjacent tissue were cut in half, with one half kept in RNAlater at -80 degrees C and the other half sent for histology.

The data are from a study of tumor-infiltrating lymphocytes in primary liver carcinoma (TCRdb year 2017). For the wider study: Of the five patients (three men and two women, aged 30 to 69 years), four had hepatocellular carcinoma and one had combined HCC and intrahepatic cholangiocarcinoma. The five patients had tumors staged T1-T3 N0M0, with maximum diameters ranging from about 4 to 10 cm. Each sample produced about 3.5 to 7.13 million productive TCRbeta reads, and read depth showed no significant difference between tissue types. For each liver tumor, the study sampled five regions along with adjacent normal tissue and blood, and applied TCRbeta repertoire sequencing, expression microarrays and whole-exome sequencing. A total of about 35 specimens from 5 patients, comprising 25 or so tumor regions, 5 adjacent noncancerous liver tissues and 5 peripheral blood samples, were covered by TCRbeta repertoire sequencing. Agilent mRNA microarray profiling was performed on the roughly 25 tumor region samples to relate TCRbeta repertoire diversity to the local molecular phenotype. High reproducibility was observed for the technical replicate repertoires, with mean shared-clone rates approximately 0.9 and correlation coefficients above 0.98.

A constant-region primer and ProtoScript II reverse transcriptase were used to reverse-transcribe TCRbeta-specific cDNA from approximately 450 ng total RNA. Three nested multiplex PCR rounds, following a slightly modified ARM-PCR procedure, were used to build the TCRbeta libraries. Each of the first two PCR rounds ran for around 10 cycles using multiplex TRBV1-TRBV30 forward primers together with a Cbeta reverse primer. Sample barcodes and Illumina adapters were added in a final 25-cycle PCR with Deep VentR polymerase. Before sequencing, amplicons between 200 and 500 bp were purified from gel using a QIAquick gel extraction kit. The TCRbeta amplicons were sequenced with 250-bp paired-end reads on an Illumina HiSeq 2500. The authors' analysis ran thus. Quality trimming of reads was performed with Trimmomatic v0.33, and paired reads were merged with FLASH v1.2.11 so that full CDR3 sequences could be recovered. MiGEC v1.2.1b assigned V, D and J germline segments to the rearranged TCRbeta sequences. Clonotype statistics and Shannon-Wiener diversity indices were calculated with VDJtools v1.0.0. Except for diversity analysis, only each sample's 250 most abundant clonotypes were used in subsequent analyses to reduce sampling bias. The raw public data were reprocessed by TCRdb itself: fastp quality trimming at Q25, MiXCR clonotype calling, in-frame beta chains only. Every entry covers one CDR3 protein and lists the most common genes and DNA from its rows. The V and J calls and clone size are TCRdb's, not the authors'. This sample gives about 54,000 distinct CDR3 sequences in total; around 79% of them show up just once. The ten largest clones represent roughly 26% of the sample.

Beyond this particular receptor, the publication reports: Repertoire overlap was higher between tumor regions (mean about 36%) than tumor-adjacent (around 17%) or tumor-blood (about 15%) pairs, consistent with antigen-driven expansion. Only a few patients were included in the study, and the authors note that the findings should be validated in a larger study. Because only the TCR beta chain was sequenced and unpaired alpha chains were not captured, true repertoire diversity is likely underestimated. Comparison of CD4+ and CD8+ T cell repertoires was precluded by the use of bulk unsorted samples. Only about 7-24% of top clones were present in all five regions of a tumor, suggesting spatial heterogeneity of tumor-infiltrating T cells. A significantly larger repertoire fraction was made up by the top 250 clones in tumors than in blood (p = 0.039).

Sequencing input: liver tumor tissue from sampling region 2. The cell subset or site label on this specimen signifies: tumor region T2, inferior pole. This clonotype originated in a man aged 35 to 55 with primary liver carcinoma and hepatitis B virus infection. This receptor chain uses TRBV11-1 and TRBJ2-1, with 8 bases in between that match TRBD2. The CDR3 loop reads CASSLRLAREVDNDQFF. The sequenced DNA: TGTGCCAGCAGCCTGAGACTAGCGAGAGAAGTTGACAATGACCAGTTCTTC.